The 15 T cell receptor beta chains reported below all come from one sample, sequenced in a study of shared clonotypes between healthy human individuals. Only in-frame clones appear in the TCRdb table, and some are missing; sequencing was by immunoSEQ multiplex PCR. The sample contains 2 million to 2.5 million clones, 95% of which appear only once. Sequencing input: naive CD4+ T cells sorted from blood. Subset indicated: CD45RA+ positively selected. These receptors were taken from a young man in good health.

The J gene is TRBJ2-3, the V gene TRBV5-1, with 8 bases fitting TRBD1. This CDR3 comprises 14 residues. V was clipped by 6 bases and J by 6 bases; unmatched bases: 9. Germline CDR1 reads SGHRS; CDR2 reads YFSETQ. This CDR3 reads CASTPGGVDDTQYF. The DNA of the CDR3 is TGCGCCAGCACCCCAGGGGGCGTGGATGATACGCAGTATTTT.

Here the CDR3 reads CASSSETGLHQETQYF. DNA for the CDR3: TGTGCCAGCAGCTCCGAGACAGGGCTGCACCAAGAGACCCAGTACTTC. The chain joins TRBV11-2 to TRBJ2-5; TRBD1 agrees at 7 bases. This CDR3 region has 16 residues. Trimming removed 4 bases from V and 0 bases from J; junction bases left unmatched: 8. The germline gives CDR1 SGHAT, CDR2 FQNNGV. Drawing the rest from reference TRBV11-2 and TRBJ2-5, the complete variable domain is EAGVAQSPRYKIIEKRQSVAFWCNPISGHATLYWYQQILGQGPKLLIQFQNNGVVDDSQLPKDRFSAERLKGVDSTLKIQPAKLEDSAVYLCASSSETGLHQETQYFGPGTRLLVL.

CDR3 region: CSVEDQLQGRMDTQYF. CDR3 sequence (DNA): TGCAGCGTTGAAGATCAGCTACAGGGTCGAATGGATACGCAGTATTTT. The V call is TRBV29-1, the J call TRBJ2-3; the D gene is possibly TRBD1 (6 bases). Germline CDR1 is SQVTM and CDR2 is ANQGSEA. CDR3 length: 16 amino acids. V was cut by 0 bases and J by 6 bases, with 19 bases left in between.

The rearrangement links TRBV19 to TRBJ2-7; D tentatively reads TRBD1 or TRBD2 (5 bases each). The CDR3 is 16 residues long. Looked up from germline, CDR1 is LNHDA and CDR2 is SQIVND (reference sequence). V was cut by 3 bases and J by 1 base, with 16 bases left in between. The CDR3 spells CASSIEGTWGSYEQYF. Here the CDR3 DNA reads TGTGCCAGTAGTATTGAGGGCACCTGGGGGTCCTACGAGCAGTACTTC. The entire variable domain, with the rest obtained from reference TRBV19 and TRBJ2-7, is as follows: DGGITQSPKYLFRKEGQNVTLSCEQNLNHDAMYWYRQDPGQGLRLIYYSQIVNDFQKGDIAEGYSVSREKKESFPLTVTSAQKNPTAFYLCASSIEGTWGSYEQYFGPGTRLTVT.

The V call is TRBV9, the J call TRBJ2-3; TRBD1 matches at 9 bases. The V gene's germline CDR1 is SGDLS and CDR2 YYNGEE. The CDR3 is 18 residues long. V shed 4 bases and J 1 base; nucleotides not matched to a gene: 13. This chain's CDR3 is CASSSRPRTGDGTDTQYF. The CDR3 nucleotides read TGTGCCAGCAGCTCCCGCCCCCGGACAGGGGACGGCACAGATACGCAGTATTTT.

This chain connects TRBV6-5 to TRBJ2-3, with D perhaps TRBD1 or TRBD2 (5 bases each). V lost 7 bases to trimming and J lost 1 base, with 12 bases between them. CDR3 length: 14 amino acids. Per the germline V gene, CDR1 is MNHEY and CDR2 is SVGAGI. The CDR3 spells CASTRDAGTDTQYF. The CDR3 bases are TGTGCCAGCACCCGGGACGCCGGCACAGATACGCAGTATTTT.

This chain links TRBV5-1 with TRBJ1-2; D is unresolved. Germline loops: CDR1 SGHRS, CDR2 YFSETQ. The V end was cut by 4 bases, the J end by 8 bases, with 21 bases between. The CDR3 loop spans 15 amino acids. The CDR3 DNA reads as TGCGCCAGCAGCCCCTCTTCCGGCAGCCCGTCGGGCTACACCTTC. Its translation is CASSPSSGSPSGYTF.

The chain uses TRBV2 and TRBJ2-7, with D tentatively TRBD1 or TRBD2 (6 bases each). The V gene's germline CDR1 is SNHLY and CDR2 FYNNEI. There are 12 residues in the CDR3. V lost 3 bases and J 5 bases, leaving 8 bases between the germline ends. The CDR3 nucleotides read TGTGCCAGCAGTGATAGGGGGGACGAGCAGTACTTC. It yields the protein CASSDRGDEQYF.

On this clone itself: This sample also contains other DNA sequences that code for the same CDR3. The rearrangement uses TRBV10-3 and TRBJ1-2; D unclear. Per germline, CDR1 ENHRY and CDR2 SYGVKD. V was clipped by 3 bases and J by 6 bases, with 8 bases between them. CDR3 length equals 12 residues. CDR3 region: CAISEPGDGYTF. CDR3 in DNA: TGTGCCATCAGTGAACCGGGCGATGGCTACACCTTC.

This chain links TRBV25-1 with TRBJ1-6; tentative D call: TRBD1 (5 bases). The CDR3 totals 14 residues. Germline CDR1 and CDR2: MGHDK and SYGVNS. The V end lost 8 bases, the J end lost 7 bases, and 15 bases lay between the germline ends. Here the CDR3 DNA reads TGTGCCAGCCATCGGGACGGTGAAAATTCACCCCTCCACTTT. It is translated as CASHRDGENSPLHF.

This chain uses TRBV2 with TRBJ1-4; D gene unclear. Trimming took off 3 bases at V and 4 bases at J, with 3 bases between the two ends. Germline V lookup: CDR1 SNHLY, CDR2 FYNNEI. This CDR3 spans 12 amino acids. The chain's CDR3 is CASSDLNEKLFF. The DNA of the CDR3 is TGTGCCAGCAGTGACCTTAATGAAAAACTGTTTTTT.

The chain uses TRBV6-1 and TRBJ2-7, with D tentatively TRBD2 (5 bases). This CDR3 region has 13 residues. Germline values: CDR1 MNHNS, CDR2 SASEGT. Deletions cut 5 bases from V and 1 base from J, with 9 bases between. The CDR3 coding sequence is TGTGCCAGCAGTCCTACTAGGTCCTACGAGCAGTACTTC. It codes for CASSPTRSYEQYF.

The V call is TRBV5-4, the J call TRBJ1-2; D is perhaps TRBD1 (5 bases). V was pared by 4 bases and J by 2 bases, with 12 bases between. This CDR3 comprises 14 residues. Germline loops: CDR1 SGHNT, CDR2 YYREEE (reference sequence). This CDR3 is CASSRDGLNYGYTF. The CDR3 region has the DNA TGTGCCAGCAGCCGGGACGGGCTGAACTATGGCTACACCTTC.

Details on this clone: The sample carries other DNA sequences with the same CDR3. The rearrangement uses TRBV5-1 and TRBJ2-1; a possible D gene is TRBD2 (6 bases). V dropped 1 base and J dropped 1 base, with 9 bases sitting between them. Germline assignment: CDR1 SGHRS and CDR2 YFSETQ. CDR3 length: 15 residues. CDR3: CASSLSGVSYNEQFF. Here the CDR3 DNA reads TGCGCCAGCAGCTTGTCGGGAGTATCCTACAATGAGCAGTTCTTC.

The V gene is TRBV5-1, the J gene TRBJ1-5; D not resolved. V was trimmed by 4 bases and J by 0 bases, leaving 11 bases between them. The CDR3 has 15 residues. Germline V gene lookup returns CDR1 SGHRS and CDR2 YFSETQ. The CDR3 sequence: CASSPSPGSNQPQHF. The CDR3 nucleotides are TGCGCCAGCAGCCCATCGCCGGGTAGCAATCAGCCCCAGCATTTT.